The source of this T cell receptor (beta chain) is a study of cytomegalovirus exposure and HLA in healthy donors. Findings and caveats of the study: In a later analysis, TCR beta V- and J-gene trimming was associated with a missense DCLRE1C variant. According to reports, the classifier identified cytomegalovirus status with high specificity and sensitivity.

Researchers ran the PCR with 60 Vbeta and 13 Jbeta primers. Method: immunoSEQ multiplex PCR; TCRdb's copy keeps in-frame clones and lacks some. The sample has under 200,000 clones; over 9.5% are singletons. Regarding this clone: Its antigen is not known.

The length of the CDR3 is 18 residues. Losses at the gene ends were 3 bases for V and 5 bases for J; bases not matched to a gene: 14. Germline loops: CDR1 SGHNT, CDR2 YENEEA. The origin of this receptor is a man aged 50 or older in good health and CMV-seropositive. The chain combines TRBV11-3 with TRBJ1-1; 11 positions agree with TRBD1. The sequenced sample was PBMCs. In DNA form, the CDR3 reads TGTGCCAGCAGCTTCTCCGGGACAGGGGGACCAACGGATACTGAAGCTTTCTTT. This encodes CASSFSGTGGPTDTEAFF.